This TCR beta chain comes out of a study of shared clonotypes between healthy human individuals. Study findings and constraints: A handful of donors had roughly 5% of their naive CD4 clonotypes in common.

Deep-level running was used for the assay. On sorted subsets, replicate PCRs used roughly 190 ng DNA, or 27,000 or so T cell genomes. The repertoire was sequenced with immunoSEQ multiplex PCR; TCRdb's copy has only in-frame clones and lacks some. Of 950,000 to 1,300,000 clones listed, 60% to 80% were seen once; the top ten hold over 1.3%. A remark on this clone: Its antigen is undetermined. The sample holds other DNA sequences that translate to the same CDR3.

This sequence originates from a man between 18 and 35 years old in good health. The source material was memory CD4+ T cells sorted from blood. Described subset: CD45RA-negative fraction.

CDR3 amino acids: CASSHNQETQYF. The CDR3, as DNA: TGTGCCAGCAGTCACAACCAAGAGACCCAGTACTTC. The chain carries TRBV6-6 and TRBJ2-5; D gene uncertain. V was cut by 5 bases and J by 0 bases, with 4 bases left in between. This CDR3 is 12 amino acids long. Germline V gene data show CDR1 as MNHNY and CDR2 as SVGAGI (reference sequence).